This TCR beta chain was identified during a study of early T cells in non-severe SARS-CoV-2 infection. Overall study: The sequenced material was bulk RNA from unsorted whole blood, and its chains were unpaired.

In germline, CDR1 is ENHRY, CDR2 SYGVKD. The CDR3 spans 14 residues. The V and J ends lost 8 bases and 9 bases respectively, with 20 bases between them. Separate cDNA molecules each had unique molecular identifiers attached to them. TCRdb re-called the 5' RACE reads through MiXCR, storing one row per CDR3 protein. The sample has some 75,000 distinct CDR3 sequences, roughly 13% seen once. This clonotype was detected many times. Input material: whole blood. The V call is TRBV10-3, the J call TRBJ2-1; D remains unclear. This sequence was found in an adult who was a healthcare worker with PCR-confirmed SARS-CoV-2 infection or an uninfected control (not recorded which). DNA for the CDR3: TGTGCCATCGGTAGTGGGTTAGGTGATGGTGAGCAGTTCTTC. Amino acid sequence: CAIGSGLGDGEQFF.